A selection of T cell receptor beta chains follows, all from one sample in a study of shared clonotypes between healthy human individuals. Using immunoSEQ multiplex PCR, the repertoire was profiled, and TCRdb retains in-frame clones only, with some absent. Of about 2.4 million clones in the sample, roughly 93% were seen once. Sequencing was performed on naive CD4+ T cells from PBMCs. The receptors come from a young man in good health. Some clones in this sample may be carry-over from other donors' samples. The CDR3 runs from the conserved cysteine through the conserved F or W. Each record gives: D gene, V gene, J gene, CDR3 protein, CDR3 DNA. A D gene is named only where the DNA matches it firmly.

d_call: TRBD2
v_call: TRBV6-5
j_call: TRBJ2-2
cdr3_aa: CASSLPGGTGELFF
cdr3_nt: TGTGCCAGCAGCCTTCCCGGGGGGACCGGGGAGCTGTTTTTT

d_call: TRBD1
v_call: TRBV6-6
j_call: TRBJ1-4
cdr3_aa: CASSYGWTGANEKLFF
cdr3_nt: TGTGCCAGCAGTTACGGGTGGACAGGGGCTAATGAAAAACTGTTTTTT

d_call: .
v_call: TRBV10-3
j_call: TRBJ2-2
cdr3_aa: CAISEAVTGELFF
cdr3_nt: TGTGCCATCAGTGAGGCAGTAACCGGGGAGCTGTTTTTT

d_call: TRBD2
v_call: TRBV27
j_call: TRBJ2-4
cdr3_aa: CASSPDPLLAGITLAKNIQYF
cdr3_nt: TGTGCCAGCAGTCCCGATCCTTTACTAGCGGGGATTACTCTAGCCAAAAACATTCAGTACTTC

d_call: TRBD1
v_call: TRBV5-5
j_call: TRBJ1-3
cdr3_aa: CASSWNRGPSSGNTIYF
cdr3_nt: TGTGCCAGCAGCTGGAACAGGGGGCCTAGCTCTGGAAACACCATATATTTT

d_call: TRBD2
v_call: TRBV7-2
j_call: TRBJ2-3
cdr3_aa: CASSHRRDSGRGDTQYF
cdr3_nt: TGTGCCAGCAGCCACCGGAGGGATAGCGGGAGAGGAGATACGCAGTATTTT

d_call: TRBD2
v_call: TRBV5-1
j_call: TRBJ2-5
cdr3_aa: CASSFLPASGRETQYF
cdr3_nt: TGCGCCAGCAGCTTTTTACCGGCTAGCGGGAGGGAGACCCAGTACTTC

d_call: .
v_call: TRBV5-5
j_call: TRBJ2-5
cdr3_aa: CATTDYMGIDIGTQYF
cdr3_nt: TGTGCCACCACCGATTATATGGGAATAGACATCGGGACCCAGTACTTC

d_call: TRBD2
v_call: TRBV7-3
j_call: TRBJ2-1
cdr3_aa: CASNGGGRHNEQFF
cdr3_nt: TGTGCCAGCAACGGGGGAGGGAGGCACAATGAGCAGTTCTTC

d_call: .
v_call: TRBV7-2
j_call: TRBJ2-7
cdr3_aa: CASSPRTVYEQYF
cdr3_nt: TGTGCCAGCAGCCCAAGGACGGTTTACGAGCAGTACTTC

d_call: .
v_call: TRBV5-1
j_call: TRBJ2-5
cdr3_aa: CASSPWMREETQYF
cdr3_nt: TGCGCCAGCAGCCCGTGGATGAGGGAGGAGACCCAGTACTTC

d_call: .
v_call: TRBV6-6
j_call: TRBJ1-5
cdr3_aa: CASSYSPGQPQHF
cdr3_nt: TGTGCCAGCAGTTACTCGCCTGGTCAGCCCCAGCATTTT

d_call: TRBD1
v_call: TRBV28
j_call: TRBJ2-7
cdr3_aa: CASRDRGTPYEQYF
cdr3_nt: TGTGCCAGCAGGGACAGGGGAACCCCCTACGAGCAGTACTTC

d_call: .
v_call: TRBV7-8
j_call: TRBJ1-3
cdr3_aa: CASSLKGNTIYF
cdr3_nt: TGTGCCAGCAGCTTAAAAGGAAACACCATATATTTT

d_call: .
v_call: TRBV5-1
j_call: TRBJ1-3
cdr3_aa: CASSLSGPDAGNTIYF
cdr3_nt: TGCGCCAGCAGTCTATCAGGACCGGATGCCGGAAACACCATATATTTT

d_call: .
v_call: TRBV5-4
j_call: TRBJ1-1
cdr3_aa: CASSQKGSVNTEAFF
cdr3_nt: TGTGCCAGCAGCCAGAAAGGATCGGTGAACACTGAAGCTTTCTTT

d_call: .
v_call: TRBV7-9
j_call: TRBJ2-2
cdr3_aa: CASSLATGANTGELFF
cdr3_nt: TGTGCCAGCAGCTTAGCGACGGGGGCTAACACCGGGGAGCTGTTTTTT

d_call: .
v_call: TRBV30
j_call: TRBJ2-3
cdr3_aa: CAWSVEGGTDTQYF
cdr3_nt: TGTGCCTGGAGTGTAGAGGGAGGCACAGATACGCAGTATTTT

d_call: TRBD1
v_call: TRBV5-1
j_call: TRBJ1-1
cdr3_aa: CASRSGTENTEAFF
cdr3_nt: TGCGCCAGCAGGTCCGGGACAGAGAACACTGAAGCTTTCTTT

d_call: .
v_call: TRBV2
j_call: TRBJ1-5
cdr3_aa: CASTSDNQPQHF
cdr3_nt: TGTGCCAGCACCAGCGACAATCAGCCCCAGCATTTT

d_call: .
v_call: TRBV19
j_call: TRBJ1-2
cdr3_aa: CASREGGGFTGYTF
cdr3_nt: TGTGCCAGTAGGGAAGGAGGGGGTTTCACTGGCTACACCTTC

d_call: .
v_call: TRBV28
j_call: TRBJ1-3
cdr3_aa: CASSAMGAGGNTIYF
cdr3_nt: TGTGCCAGCTCCGCGATGGGTGCGGGAGGAAACACCATATATTTT

d_call: .
v_call: TRBV5-1
j_call: TRBJ2-1
cdr3_aa: CASSLVSGSYNEQFF
cdr3_nt: TGCGCCAGCAGCTTGGTGTCCGGCAGCTACAATGAGCAGTTCTTC